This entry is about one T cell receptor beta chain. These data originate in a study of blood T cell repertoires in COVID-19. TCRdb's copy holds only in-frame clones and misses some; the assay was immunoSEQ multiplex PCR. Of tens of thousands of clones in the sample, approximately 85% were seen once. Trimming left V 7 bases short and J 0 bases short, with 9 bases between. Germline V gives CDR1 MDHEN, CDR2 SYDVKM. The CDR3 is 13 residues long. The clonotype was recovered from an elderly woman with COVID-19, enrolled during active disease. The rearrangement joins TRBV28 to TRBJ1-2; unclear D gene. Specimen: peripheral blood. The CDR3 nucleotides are TGTGCCAGCACCACGTACTCTAACTATGGCTACACCTTC. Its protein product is CASTTYSNYGYTF.